The clone carrying this T cell receptor (beta chain) has only a few counts. V was clipped by 4 bases and J by 0 bases, with 8 bases between them. This CDR3 spans 15 amino acids. CDR1 and CDR2 (germline): SGHKS, YYEKEE (reference sequence). This sample stems from a study of blood T cell repertoires in COVID-19. Background on the study: Samples came from the United States, Italy and Spain, spanning acute and convalescent COVID-19.

The repertoire was sequenced with immunoSEQ multiplex PCR; TCRdb's copy has only in-frame clones and lacks some. Found here are over 50,000 clones, about 89% of them singletons; the top ten hold approximately 6.6%. Input material: peripheral blood. V usage is TRBV5-5 and J usage is TRBJ1-6, with D unclear. The receptor was derived from a woman aged 55-69 years with active or convalescent COVID-19. The CDR3 bases are TGTGCCAGCAGCACCGGTAACTCCTATAATTCACCCCTCCACTTT. This encodes CASSTGNSYNSPLHF.